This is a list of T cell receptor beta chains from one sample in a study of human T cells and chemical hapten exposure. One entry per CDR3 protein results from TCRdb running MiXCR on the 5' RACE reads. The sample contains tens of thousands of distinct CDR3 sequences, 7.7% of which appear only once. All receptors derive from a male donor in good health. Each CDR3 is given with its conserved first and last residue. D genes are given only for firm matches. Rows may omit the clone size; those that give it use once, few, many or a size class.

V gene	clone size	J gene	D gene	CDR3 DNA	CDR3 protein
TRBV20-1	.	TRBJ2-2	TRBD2	TGCAGTGCTAGAAGCCGACTAGCGGGAGCGGAGGGCGGGGAGCTGTTTTTT	CSARSRLAGAEGGELFF
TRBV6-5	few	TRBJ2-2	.	TGTGCCAGCAGTTACGGCGGTAGGATGGACACCGGGGAGCTGTTTTTT	CASSYGGRMDTGELFF
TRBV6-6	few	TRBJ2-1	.	TGTGCCAGCAGTTTACCGTACTCCTACAATGAGCAGTTCTTC	CASSLPYSYNEQFF
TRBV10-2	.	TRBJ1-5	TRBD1	TGCGCCAGCCGAGCCGAGACAGGGAGTTCTCAGCCCCAGCATTTT	CASRAETGSSQPQHF
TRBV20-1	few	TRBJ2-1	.	TGCAGTGCCCGACAGGCCGGCGGGGGCAGGTTAGACAATGAGCAGTTCTTC	CSARQAGGGRLDNEQFF
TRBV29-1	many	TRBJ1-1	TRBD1	TGCAGCGTAAGATGGACAGGGAGGACCACTGAAGCTTTCTTT	CSVRWTGRTTEAFF
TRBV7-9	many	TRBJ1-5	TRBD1	TGTGCCAGCAGCCAGGGACAGGGGAATCAGCCCCAGCATTTT	CASSQGQGNQPQHF
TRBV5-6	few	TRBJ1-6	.	TGTGCCAGCAGCCCGAAGGGACGTACGACCAATTCACCCCTCCACTTT	CASSPKGRTTNSPLHF
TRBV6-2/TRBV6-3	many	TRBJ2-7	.	TGTGCCAGCAGCCCCGGACGGACCTACGAGCAGTACTTC	CASSPGRTYEQYF
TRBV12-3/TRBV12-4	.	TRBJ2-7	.	TGTGCCAGCAGTTTAGTCGGGGACGAGCAGTACTTC	CASSLVGDEQYF
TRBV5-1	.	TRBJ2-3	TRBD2	TGCGCCAGCAGCTTGGCGGCTAGCGGGAGTCCCACAGATACGCAGTATTTT	CASSLAASGSPTDTQYF
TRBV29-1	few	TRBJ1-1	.	TGCAGCGTTTTTATGGGGGGTTGGGAGTCAGCTTTCTTT	CSVFMGGWESAFF
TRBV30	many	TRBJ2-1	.	TGTGCCTGGAGTCCAAACGGACCTTACAATGAGCAGTTCTTC	CAWSPNGPYNEQFF
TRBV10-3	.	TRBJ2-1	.	TGTGCCATCAGTGAGTCATGGGAACCCTCACCCTACAATGAGCAGTTCTTC	CAISESWEPSPYNEQFF
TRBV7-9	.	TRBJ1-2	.	TGTGCCAGCAGCTTAGAAGCAGGGGTGCTGGGCTATGGCTACACCTTC	CASSLEAGVLGYGYTF
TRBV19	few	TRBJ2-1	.	TGTGCCAGTAGTATTTCCTACAATGAGCAGTTCTTC	CASSISYNEQFF
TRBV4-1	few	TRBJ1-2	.	TGCGCCAGCAGCCAAGATTCAGGCTCGGGTTACTATGGCTACACCTTC	CASSQDSGSGYYGYTF
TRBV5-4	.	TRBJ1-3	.	TGTGCCAGCAGCTTGGAGGGAAGGGGAAACACCATATATTTT	CASSLEGRGNTIYF
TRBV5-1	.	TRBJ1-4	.	TGCGCCAGCAGCCCCGAGGGGGGCTTAACTAATGGAAAACTGTTTTTT	CASSPEGGLTNGKLFF
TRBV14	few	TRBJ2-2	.	TGTGCCAGCAGCCGCAGGGAGACCGGGGAGCTGTTTTTT	CASSRRETGELFF
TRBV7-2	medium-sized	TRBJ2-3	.	TGTGCCAGCAGCTTAAGACAGGGAGGTGACACAGATACGCAGTATTTT	CASSLRQGGDTDTQYF
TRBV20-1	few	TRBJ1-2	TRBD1	TGCAGTGCTAGAGTTGGGACAGGCTATGGCTACACCTTC	CSARVGTGYGYTF
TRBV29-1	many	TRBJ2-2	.	TGCAGCGCCGCCATGATAACGAACACCGGGGAGCTGTTTTTT	CSAAMITNTGELFF
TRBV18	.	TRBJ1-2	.	TGTGCCAGCTCACCCCGGGACGCCTCTTTCGGCTACACCTTC	CASSPRDASFGYTF
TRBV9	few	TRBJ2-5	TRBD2	TGTGCCAGCAGCGTAGGATTAGCGGGGGGAGAGACCCAGTACTTC	CASSVGLAGGETQYF
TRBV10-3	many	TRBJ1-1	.	TGTGCCATCAGTGAGTCCGATGGCGCAGCGGACACTGAAGCTTTCTTT	CAISESDGAADTEAFF
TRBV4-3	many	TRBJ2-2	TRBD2	TGCGCCAGCAGCCAAGACGCTAGCGGGGTGACGAACACCGGGGAGCTGTTTTTT	CASSQDASGVTNTGELFF
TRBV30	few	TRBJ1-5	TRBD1	TGTGCCTGGAGTGTACAGGGGGCTAGGAATCAGCCCCAGCATTTT	CAWSVQGARNQPQHF
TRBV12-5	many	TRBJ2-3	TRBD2	TGTGCTAGTGGTTTGGTAATAGCGGGGGGTAACACAGATACGCAGTATTTT	CASGLVIAGGNTDTQYF
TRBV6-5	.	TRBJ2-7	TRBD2	TGTGCCAGCAGTTACCCAAGTTTTAGCGGGGGGCCCAACGAGCAGTACTTC	CASSYPSFSGGPNEQYF
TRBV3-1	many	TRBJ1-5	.	TGTGCCAGCAGCCAAGGTGCGGGACACAATCAGCCCCAGCATTTT	CASSQGAGHNQPQHF
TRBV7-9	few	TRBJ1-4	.	TGTGCCAGCAGCTTCGGAAGGGGTGAAGCTAATGAAAAACTGTTTTTT	CASSFGRGEANEKLFF
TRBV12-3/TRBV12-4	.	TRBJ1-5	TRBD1	TGTGCCAGCAGTTTCTCAACCGCCCAAAGGGGGCAGGGGAATCAGCCCCAGCATTTT	CASSFSTAQRGQGNQPQHF
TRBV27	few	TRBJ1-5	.	TGTGCCAGCAGTTTAAAGGGGGATCTTAGTATGGGTTGGAATCAGCCCCAGCATTTT	CASSLKGDLSMGWNQPQHF
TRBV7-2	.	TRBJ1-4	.	TGTGCCAGCAGCTCCGGGACACAGAATGAAAAACTGTTTTTT	CASSSGTQNEKLFF
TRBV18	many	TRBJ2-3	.	TGTGCCAGCTCACCGCATAAGGGAGATACGCAGTATTTT	CASSPHKGDTQYF
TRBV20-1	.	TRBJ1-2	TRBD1	TGCAGTGCTAGAGACAGGCGAGGACAGGGGGTCTATGGCTACACCTTC	CSARDRRGQGVYGYTF
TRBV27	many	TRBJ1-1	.	TGTGCCAGCAGTTGGGTAAGCGGGAACACTGAAGCTTTCTTT	CASSWVSGNTEAFF
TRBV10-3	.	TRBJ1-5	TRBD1	TGTGCCACCAGCGGGACAGGGATTAATCAGCCCCAGCATTTT	CATSGTGINQPQHF
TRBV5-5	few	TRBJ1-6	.	TGTGCCAGCAGCTTTGAACGGGGGAGTGTACCCCTCCACTTT	CASSFERGSVPLHF
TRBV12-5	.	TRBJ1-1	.	TGTGCTAGTGGTTTGGGACAGGAAGCTTTCTTT	CASGLGQEAFF
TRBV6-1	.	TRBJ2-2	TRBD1	TGTGCCAGCAGTCATTCTACAGGGGCCGGGGAGCTGTTTTTT	CASSHSTGAGELFF
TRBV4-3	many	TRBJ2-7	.	TGCGCCAGCAGCCAAGACAGGGAGGAAGACGAGCAGTACTTC	CASSQDREEDEQYF
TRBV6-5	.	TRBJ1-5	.	TGTGCCAGCAGTTACAATCCCCCGACAAGTAAGGAGCCCCAGCATTTT	CASSYNPPTSKEPQHF
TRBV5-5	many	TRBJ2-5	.	TGTGCCAGCAGCTTGATAGGGCAGGGAGAGACCCAGTACTTC	CASSLIGQGETQYF
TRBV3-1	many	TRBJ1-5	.	TGTGCCAGCAGCCAGGAGGGGAGCAATCAGCCCCAGCATTTT	CASSQEGSNQPQHF
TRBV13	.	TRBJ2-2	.	TGTGCCAGCAGCTTTTGGGGGAACACCGGGGAGCTGTTTTTT	CASSFWGNTGELFF
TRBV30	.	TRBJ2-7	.	TGTGCCTGGACCATAGGGACTTACGGTAACGAGCAGTACTTC	CAWTIGTYGNEQYF
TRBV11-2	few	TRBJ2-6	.	TGTGCCAGCAGCTTAGTCAGCTCTGGGGCCAACGTCCTGACTTTC	CASSLVSSGANVLTF
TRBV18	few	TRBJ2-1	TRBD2	TGTGCCAGCTCATCAACCGGGACTAGCGGGAGGGGGCTCTACAATGAGCAGTTCTTC	CASSSTGTSGRGLYNEQFF
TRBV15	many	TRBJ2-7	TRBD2	TGTGCCACCAGCTCGGGACTAGCGGGAGGGCCCTACGAGCAGTACTTC	CATSSGLAGGPYEQYF
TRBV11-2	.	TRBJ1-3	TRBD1	TGTGCCAGCAGCTTAGTCCTGGGACAGCACTCTGGAAACACCATATATTTT	CASSLVLGQHSGNTIYF